This T cell receptor (beta chain) was retrieved from a study of patients and donors after allogeneic stem cell transplantation. This CDR3 spans 15 amino acids. Germline V lookup: CDR1 SGHRS, CDR2 YFSETQ. Losses at the gene ends were 4 bases for V and 4 bases for J; bases not matched to a gene: 8. TCRdb recomputed calls from the RT-PCR reads with MiXCR, one row per CDR3 protein. The table has about 960,000 distinct CDR3 sequences, roughly 18% seen once. This clonotype was counted a few times. This receptor was identified in a human donor who was either an allogeneic HSCT recipient or a stem cell or donor lymphocyte infusion donor (not recorded which). It is not recorded whose cells these are; they may come from a transplant donor. The chain uses TRBV5-1 and TRBJ2-7, with 10 bases fitting TRBD2. The source material was blood, either unsorted or a sorted T cell fraction (not recorded which). CDR3 in amino acids: CASSLELAGYYEQYF. The DNA for the CDR3 is TGCGCCAGCAGCCTGGAACTAGCGGGGTATTACGAGCAGTACTTC.